Below, one T cell receptor (beta chain) is given with its context. Its antigen remains unknown. The CDR3 has 14 amino acids. Looked up from germline, CDR1 is LNHDA and CDR2 is SQIVND (reference sequence). V gave up 3 bases and J gave up 4 bases, with 10 bases separating them. The data were obtained in a study of vaccination and CD4 T cells after COVID-19. Study at large: Between diagnosis and the drawing of post-COVID samples lay a median around 98 days (range 35 to 161). Some control cultures received a CEFX pool, which served as the positive control. Others received an HIV-1 Nef pool or no peptide.

With the Oncomine TCR Beta short-read assay, DNA from cultured CD4+ T cells was sequenced. TCRdb itself ran the PCR reads through MiXCR, one entry per CDR3 protein. Seen here are some 8,400 distinct CDR3 sequences, about 56% observed once, and the top ten hold roughly 36%. The treatment here: roughly 11-day PBMC culture with coronavirus spike peptide pools or control peptides (ViraFEST assay). Via ViraFEST, peptide pools expanded antigen-specific T cells before TCR sequencing. The rearrangement joins TRBV19 to TRBJ1-5, with D hard to call. Specimen: CD4+ T cells from blood, cultured in vitro. This clonotype was sampled from a human donor who had recovered from COVID-19. This CDR3 is CASSIRSGNQPQHF. CDR3 sequence (DNA): TGTGCCAGTAGTATTAGGAGTGGAAATCAGCCCCAGCATTTT.